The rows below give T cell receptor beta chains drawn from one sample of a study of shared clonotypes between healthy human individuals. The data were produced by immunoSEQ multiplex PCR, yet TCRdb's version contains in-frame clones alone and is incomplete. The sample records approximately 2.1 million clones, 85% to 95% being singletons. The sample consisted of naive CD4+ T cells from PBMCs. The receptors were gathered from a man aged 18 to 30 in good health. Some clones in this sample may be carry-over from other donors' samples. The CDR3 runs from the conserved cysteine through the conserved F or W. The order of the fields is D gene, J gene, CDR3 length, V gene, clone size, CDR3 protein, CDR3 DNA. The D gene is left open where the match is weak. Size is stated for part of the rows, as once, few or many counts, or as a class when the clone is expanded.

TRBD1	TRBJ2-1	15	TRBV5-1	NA	CASSPGTGGGYEQFF	TGCGCCAGCAGCCCCGGGACAGGGGGCGGTTATGAGCAGTTCTTC
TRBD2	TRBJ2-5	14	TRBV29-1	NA	CSVEWLAGAETQYF	TGCAGCGTTGAGTGGCTAGCGGGAGCAGAGACCCAGTACTTC
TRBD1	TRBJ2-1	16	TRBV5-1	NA	CASSLASLDRGSEQFF	TGCGCCAGCAGCTTGGCAAGCTTGGACAGGGGTAGTGAGCAGTTCTTC
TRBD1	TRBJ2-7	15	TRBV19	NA	CASSITQGVGYEQYF	TGTGCCAGTAGTATAACGCAGGGGGTGGGCTACGAGCAGTACTTC
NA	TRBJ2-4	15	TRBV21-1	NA	CASSNGAGTENIQYF	TGTGCCAGCAGCAATGGGGCCGGGACAGAGAACATTCAGTACTTC
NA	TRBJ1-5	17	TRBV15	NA	CATSREQGRLGNQPQHF	TGTGCCACCAGCAGGGAACAGGGTAGATTAGGCAATCAGCCCCAGCATTTT
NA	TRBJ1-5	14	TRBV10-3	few	CATSGIASNQPQHF	TGTGCCACCTCAGGGATTGCGAGCAATCAGCCCCAGCATTTT
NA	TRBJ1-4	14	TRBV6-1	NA	CASISPATNEKLFF	TGTGCCAGCATTAGTCCTGCAACTAATGAAAAACTGTTTTTT
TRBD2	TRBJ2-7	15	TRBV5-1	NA	CASSFNSGFSYEQYF	TGCGCCAGCAGCTTCAATAGCGGGTTCTCCTACGAGCAGTACTTC
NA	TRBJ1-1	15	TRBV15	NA	CATSRVRPSDTEAFF	TGTGCCACCAGCAGAGTAAGGCCATCTGACACTGAAGCTTTCTTT
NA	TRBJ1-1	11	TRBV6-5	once	CASSYQGRAFF	TGTGCCAGCAGTTACCAGGGACGAGCTTTCTTT
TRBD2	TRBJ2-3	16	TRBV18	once	CASSSRLATQGDTQYF	TGTGCCAGCTCGAGCCGACTAGCGACCCAGGGCGATACGCAGTATTTT
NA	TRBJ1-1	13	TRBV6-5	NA	CASSYGINTEAFF	TGTGCCAGCAGTTACGGTATTAACACTGAAGCTTTCTTT
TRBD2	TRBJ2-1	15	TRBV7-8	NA	CASSLGLAGNNEQFF	TGTGCCAGCAGCTTAGGACTAGCGGGGAACAATGAGCAGTTCTTC
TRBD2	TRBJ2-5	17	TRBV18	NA	CASSPLTSGRAAETQYF	TGTGCCAGCTCACCACTGACTAGCGGGAGGGCCGCAGAGACCCAGTACTTC
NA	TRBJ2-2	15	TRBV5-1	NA	CASSLLDSTTGELFF	TGCGCCAGCAGCCTGCTGGACAGCACCACCGGGGAGCTGTTTTTT
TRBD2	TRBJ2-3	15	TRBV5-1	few	CASSLPAGAADTQYF	TGCGCCAGCAGCTTACCAGCGGGAGCGGCAGATACGCAGTATTTT
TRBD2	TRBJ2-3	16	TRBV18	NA	CASSPGTSGASDTQYF	TGTGCCAGCTCACCAGGGACTAGCGGGGCATCAGATACGCAGTATTTT
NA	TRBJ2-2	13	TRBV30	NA	CAMGREAFGELFF	TGTGCCATGGGGAGAGAGGCGTTCGGGGAGCTGTTTTTT
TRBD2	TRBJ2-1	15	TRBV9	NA	CASSATSGGYNEQFF	TGTGCCAGCAGCGCGACTAGCGGGGGATACAATGAGCAGTTCTTC
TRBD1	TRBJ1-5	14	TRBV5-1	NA	CASSPRGLDQPQHF	TGCGCCAGCAGCCCGAGGGGGCTTGATCAGCCCCAGCATTTT
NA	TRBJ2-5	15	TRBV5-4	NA	CASSLGGGRQETQYF	TGTGCCAGCAGCTTGGGGGGTGGTCGGCAAGAGACCCAGTACTTC
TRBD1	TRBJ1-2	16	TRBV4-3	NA	CASSQKIGTGGLGYTF	TGCGCCAGCAGCCAAAAAATCGGGACAGGGGGCCTTGGCTACACCTTC
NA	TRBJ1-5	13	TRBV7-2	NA	CASSLGRVQPQHF	TGTGCCAGCAGCTTAGGGAGGGTACAGCCCCAGCATTTT
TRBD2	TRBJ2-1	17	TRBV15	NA	CATSRDLSSGSAGEQFF	TGTGCCACCAGCAGAGATCTTTCTAGCGGGAGCGCGGGTGAGCAGTTCTTC
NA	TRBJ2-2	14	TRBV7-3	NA	CASSLRQDTGELFF	TGTGCCAGCAGCTTACGACAGGACACCGGGGAGCTGTTTTTT
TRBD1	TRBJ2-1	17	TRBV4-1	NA	CASSQDRDRGIPDEQFF	TGCGCCAGCAGCCAAGATCGGGACAGGGGGATTCCGGATGAGCAGTTCTTC
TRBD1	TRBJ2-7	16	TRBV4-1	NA	CASSQDRDRGFYEQYF	TGCGCCAGCAGCCAGGACCGGGACAGGGGATTCTACGAGCAGTACTTC
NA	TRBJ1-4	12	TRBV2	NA	CASRVGLEKLFF	TGTGCCAGCAGGGTAGGACTAGAAAAACTGTTTTTT
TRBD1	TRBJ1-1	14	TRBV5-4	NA	CASRQRDSSAIAFF	TGTGCCAGCAGGCAAAGGGACAGTAGTGCAATAGCTTTCTTT
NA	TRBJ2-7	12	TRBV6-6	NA	CASTRQSYEQYF	TGTGCCAGCACCCGACAGAGCTACGAGCAGTACTTC
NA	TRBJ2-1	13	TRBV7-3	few	CASSLRPNNEQFF	TGTGCCAGCAGCTTAAGGCCAAACAATGAGCAGTTCTTC
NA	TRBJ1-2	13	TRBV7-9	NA	CASRPTRSDGYTF	TGTGCCAGCAGACCTACGAGGTCGGATGGCTACACCTTC
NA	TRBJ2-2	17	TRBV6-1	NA	CASSEAGRRPDTGELFF	TGTGCCAGCAGTGAAGCTGGGAGACGTCCGGACACCGGGGAGCTGTTTTTT
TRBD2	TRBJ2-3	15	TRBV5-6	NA	CASSFGGVRTDTQYF	TGTGCCAGCAGCTTTGGGGGGGTCCGAACAGATACGCAGTATTTT
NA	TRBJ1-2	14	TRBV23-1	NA	CASRRRGADYGYTF	TGCGCCAGCAGACGGAGGGGCGCGGACTATGGCTACACCTTC
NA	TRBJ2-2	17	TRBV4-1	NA	CASSRSVKGQGPGELFF	TGCGCCAGCAGCCGATCAGTCAAGGGGCAGGGTCCGGGGGAGCTGTTTTTT
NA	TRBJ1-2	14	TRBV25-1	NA	CASSEYWINYGYTF	TGTGCCAGCAGTGAGTACTGGATTAACTATGGCTACACCTTC
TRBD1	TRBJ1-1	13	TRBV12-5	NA	CASGVADRAEAFF	TGTGCTAGTGGTGTCGCCGACAGGGCGGAAGCTTTCTTT
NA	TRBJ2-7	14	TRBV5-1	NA	CASSLRIGSYEQYF	TGCGCCAGCAGCTTGCGCATCGGCTCCTACGAGCAGTACTTC
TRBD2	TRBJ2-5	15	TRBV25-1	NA	CASSEPSGGQETQYF	TGTGCCAGCAGTGAACCTAGCGGGGGGCAAGAGACCCAGTACTTC
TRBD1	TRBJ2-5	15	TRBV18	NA	CASSRQGALQETQYF	TGTGCCAGTTCGAGACAGGGGGCCCTCCAAGAGACCCAGTACTTC
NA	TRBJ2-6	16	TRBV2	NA	CASSAGLLSGANVLTF	TGTGCCAGCAGTGCGGGACTCCTCTCTGGGGCCAACGTCCTGACTTTC
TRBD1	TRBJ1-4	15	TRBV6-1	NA	CASSEGGQGYEKLFF	TGTGCCAGCTCTGAAGGGGGACAGGGGTATGAAAAACTGTTTTTT
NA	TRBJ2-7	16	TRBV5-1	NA	CASSPSLSGPSYEQYF	TGCGCCAGCAGCCCCTCGTTGAGCGGACCCTCCTACGAGCAGTACTTC
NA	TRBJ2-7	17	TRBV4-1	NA	CASSQGDRTVSSYEQYF	TGCGCCAGCAGCCAAGGGGACCGGACGGTAAGCTCCTACGAGCAGTACTTC
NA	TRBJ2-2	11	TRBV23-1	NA	CASSSGGELFF	TGCGCCAGCAGTAGTGGCGGGGAGCTGTTTTTT